This section outlines one T cell receptor (beta chain) sequence together with its context. Its target is not known. Per the original methods: Between-group CDR3 differences, defined by clinicopathological status, yielded a distant-metastasis classifier for papillary thyroid cancer. TCRdb reanalyzed the PCR reads with MiXCR. In this record, the V and J calls reflect TCRdb's handling and not the investigators' own analysis. Of some 35,000 clones listed, around 30% were seen once; the top ten hold roughly a tenth. The data are from a study of metastatic and nonmetastatic thyroid tumors. At the level of the study: The study looked at repertoires side by side in blood and in tumor or nodule tissue from malignant and benign thyroid patients.

Thyroid surgery took place with no prior treatment in any patient. Study-wide findings and caveats: It was reported that TCR beta diversity was significantly higher in malignant thyroid tumors than benign nodules, in blood and tumor.

Sequencing input: blood. This receptor was identified in a male donor with papillary thyroid cancer or a benign thyroid nodule (not recorded which). Some clones in this sample may be carry-over from other donors' samples.

This CDR3 is CASRPPGQINSPLHF. The CDR3, as DNA: TGTGCCAGCAGACCCCCGGGACAGATAAATTCACCCCTCCACTTT. The chain links TRBV6-1 to TRBJ1-6; 7 nucleotides agree with TRBD1. The length of the CDR3 is 15 residues. Germline CDR1 MNHNS, CDR2 SASEGT. V was clipped by 6 bases and J by 7 bases; unmatched bases: 9.